This T cell receptor (beta chain) was captured by sequencing in a study of cytomegalovirus exposure and HLA in healthy donors (dated 2017 in TCRdb). Some background on the complete study: In an earlier analysis of 587 of the donors, 276 Gb of sequence data and approximately 100 million unique TCR beta sequences from 150 million to 200 million T cells were reported. To predict cytomegalovirus infection status, the study brought together high-throughput TCR immunosequencing, statistical association of individual TCRs with disease status, and machine learning. Across about 370 genotyped donors of the cohort, an average of approximately 220,000 unique TCR beta nucleotide sequences per donor were sequenced, and about a sixth of those sequences were non-productive. Using immunosequencing, the study profiled T cell repertoires from fewer than 850 subjects and related those repertoires to cytomegalovirus serostatus. In an earlier analysis of 550 to 700 of the donors, high-throughput TCR beta sequencing was used to judge whether each TCR beta V gene segment behaved as functional or pseudogenic. The number of donors typed differed by locus, with about 629-640 for A, B, C, DRB1 and DQB1, over 500 for DQA1, nearly 610 for DPA1, and 450 to 480 for DPB1. Donor age, sex, ethnicity and CMV serostatus were compiled together with the repertoire data. In a later analysis, previously published TCR beta repertoires from some 640 donors were re-analyzed and high-resolution HLA genotyping was added so that TCR occurrence patterns could be studied. In addition to the first cohort of around 670 subjects, a separate validation cohort of 120 different subjects was used. An early release that covered roughly 600 HLA-typed donors contained about 300 gigabases of sequencing data and about 84 million unique TCR sequences. Among the 398 genotyped donors, around 81% belonged to the genetic ancestry cluster associated with self-reported Caucasian donors. The later analysis used no new phenotypic data to find candidate immune exposures, relying instead on TCR beta sequences and their occurrence across donors. HLA typing covered class I and class II loci at four-digit resolution. Every discovery cohort repertoire had been produced on one sequencing platform. Because of strong linkage in the cohort, a few DR-DQ haplotypes were treated as single units for association and clustering. The study aimed to test whether cataloging public T cell receptors could reveal signatures of past pathogen exposure. In a later genetic analysis, genome-wide SNP genotypes for 398 of the 666 donors were used, and that subset was treated as a discovery cohort.

What the research found in general, with its limitations: The classifier was reported to diagnose cytomegalovirus status with high specificity and sensitivity in both the original and validation cohorts. According to a later genetic analysis, donors in an Asian-associated ancestry cluster had fewer N-insertions in productive TCRs than the roughly 670-donor mean. According to a later analysis, TCR association rates differed among HLA loci, with DRB1 alleles showing the most associated TCRs and HLA-C alleles showing the fewest. Because the 87-base-pair reads could not distinguish some IMGT-functional V segments, including TRBV6-2 and TRBV6-3, those segments were excluded. Assigning TCR associations to individual alleles was difficult when HLA alleles, especially DR and DQ, strongly co-occurred. In a later analysis, several top co-occurrence clusters were reported to appear linked to parvovirus B19, influenza, CMV and Epstein-Barr virus. Only TCR beta chains were sequenced in this cohort, and the absence of alpha or paired-chain data limited detectable features. Correlated functional status among segregating V segments might be attributable to linkage disequilibrium, but an unknown experimental factor could not be ruled out. In an earlier analysis of some 540 of the donors, most TCR beta V segments appeared in productive rearrangements about 87% or about 30% of the time, broadly matching IMGT annotations. A later analysis found that most CMV-associated TCR beta chains appeared HLA-restricted, with HLA associations seemingly driven largely by CMV exposure. Because HLA typing was unavailable for some donors at each locus, only the typed subset was used in association tests. According to the authors, the approach could potentially be generalized to other disease states and immunological phenotypes. In a later analysis, HLA-associated TCR beta chains were found to be more clonally expanded and to have lower generation probabilities than equally common non-associated chains. A cluster of highly shared sequence variants was judged likely to be a technical artifact of the sequencing pipeline. A further reported finding was that TCR beta sequences accurately predicted the HLA-A and HLA-B alleles for most subjects in the first cohort. A total of 164 TCR beta chains were listed by the study as associated with cytomegalovirus. For the cohort, immune exposure information was limited to CMV serostatus. While some public TCRs were present in many individuals, most TCR sequences turned up only very rarely across donors. A few of the identified cytomegalovirus-associated TCR beta chains were confirmed in vitro to be specific for cytomegalovirus antigens. Because counts were too low, about 15 rarely observed V segments, including chromosome 9 orphons, were left out of the earlier analysis of approximately 580 of the donors. In a later analysis, 16,951 TCR beta sequences were associated with specific HLA alleles at a false discovery rate of 0.05. In a later genetic analysis, a missense DCLRE1C variant was associated with V-gene and J-gene trimming of TCR beta chains, and the association was replicated in an independent cohort. Sequencing depth was assumed to be roughly uniform across donors in the presence/absence analyses, though that assumption may not hold.

This clone was counted only a few times. Its antigen remains unidentified. Within one base of it there is no much larger clone, and no base qualities were kept. The cohort comprised some 680 healthy bone marrow donors. All cohort members were sampled while nominally healthy, although unrecorded immune exposures were likely present. The donor was CMV seropositive and was included in the group of 250 to 350 seropositive cohort members. A peripheral blood sample was collected from each donor, and TCR beta sequencing was performed on peripheral blood mononuclear cells. The Qiagen DNeasy Blood Extraction Kit was used to extract genomic DNA from the blood cell samples. From its cysteine to its phenylalanine, the CDR3 spans 16 amino acids. Only the CDR3 DNA is retained, 48 bases long and in frame from the first base. CDR1 and CDR2 were assigned from the germline V gene as SGHRS and YFSETQ. V is shortened by 0 bases, J by 8 bases, and the region joining them spans 18 bases.

Libraries came from the immunoSEQ multiplex PCR assay. For the multiplex PCR, a mixture combining 60 forward primers for TCR Vbeta segments and 13 reverse primers for TCR Jbeta segments was used. The CDR3 region of rearranged TCR beta genes was amplified from genomic DNA with a multiplex PCR assay. The Illumina HiSeq System was used to sequence the amplified TCR beta libraries as 87-base-pair reads. Under the source paper's analysis protocol: A later analysis counted around 72 million unique TCR beta chains across the 640 or so repertoires, and some 11 million of these chains were shared by at least two donors. Raw reads were error-corrected and collapsed into unique sequences by a nearest-neighbor algorithm in which closely related sequences were merged to remove PCR and sequencing errors. V, D and J gene segments were assigned by aligning CDR3 sequences to IMGT reference sequences. For a sequence to be retained, at least a six-nucleotide match to both a V gene segment and a J gene segment was required. A rearrangement was called productive if the CDR3 had no stop codons and remained in frame with V and J, and every other rearrangement was called non-productive. CDR3 was defined according to IMGT convention as the region running from the second conserved V-encoded cysteine to the conserved J-encoded phenylalanine. The earlier analysis of a few hundred of the donors excluded sequences that lacked an unambiguous match to a single V gene segment. An earlier analysis of several hundred of the donors called V segments functional above 56.7% productive rearrangements and segregating when the between-donor standard deviation exceeded 5%. A statistical classification framework was developed to diagnose cytomegalovirus status using the catalog of TCR beta chain sequences. In a later analysis, TCR nucleotide sequences were compared against IMGT/GENE-DB human TR gene sequences so that V and J genes could be assigned. The TCRdist pipeline was used in a later analysis to assign CDR3 sequences and most-parsimonious VDJ recombination scenarios. In a later analysis, each TCR beta chain was defined by its CDR3 amino acid sequence together with its V-gene family, and reads lacking a unique V-gene family were excluded. A later analysis removed 500 to 600 highly shared, low-generation-probability nucleotide sequences to deal with suspected cross-contamination and a sequencing artifact. For each public chain, a later analysis derived a clonal expansion index from normalized ranks of inferred template counts within each repertoire. In a later analysis, generation probabilities were computed with a VDJ recombination model fitted to out-of-frame rearrangements, and the resulting probabilities were checked against IGoR. A later analysis scored TCR-TCR, TCR-HLA and TCR-CMV co-occurrence with hypergeometric tests, applying a repertoire-size bias correction to TCR pairs. A later analysis estimated false discovery rates by permuting HLA or CMV assignments 20 times. In a later analysis, co-occurring TCRs were grouped with DBSCAN, and TCRdist sequence similarity was added when clustering was performed within HLA-allele-positive subsets. Co-occurrence clustering excluded repertoires with fewer than 30,000 or more than 120,000 public chains, plus five with anomalous nucleotide sharing. TCRdb provides this immuneACCESS table in a form limited to in-frame rearrangements. Some clones are lacking; in checked studies, under half of them reflect an unresolved V gene, and why the rest are absent is not known. Clonal size and the V and J genes are those of that table, whereas D and trimming came from the DNA. The sample data list about 180,000 clones, and 60% to 80% of these were observed just once. Of the sample, 6.3% falls within the top ten clones.

The sequencing sample was made of PBMCs. This sequence was found in a middle-aged man in good health and CMV-seropositive. Recombination linked TRBV5-1 to TRBJ2-1; the best D guess is TRBD2, with 6 bases matching. The CDR3 region reads CASSLDGTPRGHEQFF. In nucleotides, the sequence is TGCGCCAGCAGCTTGGACGGGACTCCCCGAGGCCATGAGCAGTTCTTC.